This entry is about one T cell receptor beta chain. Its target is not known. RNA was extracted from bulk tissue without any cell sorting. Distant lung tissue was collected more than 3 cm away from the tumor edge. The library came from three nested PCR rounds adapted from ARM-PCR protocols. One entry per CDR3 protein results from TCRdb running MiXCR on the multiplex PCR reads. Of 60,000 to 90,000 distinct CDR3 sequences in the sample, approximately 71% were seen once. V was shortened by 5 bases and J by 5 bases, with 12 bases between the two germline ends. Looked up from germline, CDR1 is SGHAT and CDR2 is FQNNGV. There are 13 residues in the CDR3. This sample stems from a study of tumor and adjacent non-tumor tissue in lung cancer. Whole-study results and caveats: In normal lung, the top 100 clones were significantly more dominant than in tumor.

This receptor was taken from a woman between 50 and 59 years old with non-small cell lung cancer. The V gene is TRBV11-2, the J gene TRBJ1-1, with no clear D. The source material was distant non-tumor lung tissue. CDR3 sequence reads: CASSPDLVTEAFF. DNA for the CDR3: TGTGCCAGCAGCCCTGACCTGGTGACTGAAGCTTTCTTT.